This T cell receptor (beta chain) came from a study of cytomegalovirus exposure and HLA in healthy donors (dated by TCRdb to 2017 to 2019). Background on the whole study: In an earlier analysis of several hundred of the donors, around 300 Gb of sequence data and some 100 million unique TCR beta sequences from roughly 190 million T cells were reported. An early release that covered roughly 600 HLA-typed donors contained about 300 gigabases of sequencing data and tens of millions of unique TCR sequences. All discovery cohort repertoires had been generated using a single sequencing platform. Donor age, sex, ethnicity and CMV serostatus were compiled alongside the repertoire data. In an earlier analysis of roughly 540 of the donors, high-throughput TCR beta sequencing was used to judge whether each TCR beta V gene segment behaved as functional or pseudogenic. Typing coverage varied by locus: about 620-640 donors for A, B, C, DRB1 and DQB1; 522 for DQA1; about 600 for DPA1; approximately 450 for DPB1. Genome-wide SNP genotypes for about 65% of the 666 donors were used in a later genetic analysis, which treated that subset as a discovery cohort. A separate validation cohort of more than 100 different subjects was used in addition to the roughly 700-subject first cohort. HLA typing included class I and class II loci at four-digit resolution. Among about 400 genotyped donors of the cohort, an average of around 220,000 unique TCR beta nucleotide sequences was sequenced per donor, of which about 18% were non-productive. The study aimed to test whether signatures of past pathogen exposure could be identified by cataloging public T cell receptors. Several DR-DQ haplotypes were handled as single units for association and clustering because linkage in the cohort was strong. The genetic ancestry cluster associated with self-reported Caucasian donors included over 65% of the roughly 400 genotyped donors. The study combined high-throughput TCR immunosequencing, statistical association of individual TCRs with disease status, and machine learning to predict cytomegalovirus infection status. To study patterns of TCR occurrence, a later analysis re-analyzed previously published TCR beta repertoires from under 750 donors and added high-resolution HLA genotyping. In the later analysis, no new phenotypic data were used to find candidate immune exposures; instead, reliance was placed on TCR beta sequences and their occurrence across donors. The study used immunosequencing to profile the T cell repertoires of hundreds of subjects and linked those repertoires to cytomegalovirus serostatus.

The cohort comprised 550 to 700 healthy bone marrow donors. At the time of sampling, all cohort members were nominally healthy, though unrecorded immune exposures were likely present. The donor tested CMV seronegative and was one of the 352 seronegative cohort members. A peripheral blood sample was provided by each donor, and peripheral blood mononuclear cells were used for TCR beta sequencing. The Qiagen DNeasy Blood Extraction Kit was used to extract genomic DNA from the blood cell samples. General findings and caveats noted by the study authors: In the study, around 150 TCR beta chains were listed as associated with cytomegalovirus. Linkage disequilibrium might explain the correlated functional status among segregating V segments, but an unknown experimental factor could not be ruled out. Because HLA typing was missing for some donors at each locus, association tests included only the typed subset. According to a later analysis, most CMV-associated TCR beta chains appeared to be HLA-restricted, and the HLA associations seemed to be driven largely by CMV exposure. The authors suggested that the approach could potentially be generalized to other disease states and immunological phenotypes. This cohort had only TCR beta chains sequenced, and the lack of alpha or paired-chain data limited which features could be detected. A later analysis found that HLA-associated TCR beta chains were more clonally expanded and had lower generation probabilities than equally common non-associated chains. Some IMGT-functional V segments, including TRBV6-2 and TRBV6-3, could not be told apart with the 87-base-pair reads, so those segments were excluded. Most TCR sequences were observed very rarely across donors, whereas some public TCRs were present in many individuals. In a later analysis, the rate of TCR association differed among HLA loci, with DRB1 alleles having the most associated TCRs and HLA-C alleles having the fewest. An association between a missense DCLRE1C variant and V-gene and J-gene trimming of TCR beta chains was found in a later genetic analysis and replicated in an independent cohort. A group of highly shared sequence variants was considered likely to be a technical artifact of the sequencing pipeline. Roughly uniform sequencing depth across donors was assumed in presence/absence analyses, although this assumption may not hold. A few of the identified cytomegalovirus-associated TCR beta chains were confirmed in vitro to be specific for cytomegalovirus antigens. A further reported finding was that TCR beta sequences accurately predicted the HLA-A and HLA-B alleles for most subjects in the first cohort. Because counts were too low, 15 to 20 rarely observed V segments, including chromosome 9 orphons, were excluded from the earlier analysis of some 540 of the donors. The classifier was reported to diagnose cytomegalovirus status with high specificity and sensitivity in both the original and validation cohorts. The only immune exposure information available for the cohort was CMV serostatus. According to a later analysis, parvovirus B19, influenza, CMV and Epstein-Barr virus appeared linked to several top co-occurrence clusters. When HLA alleles, especially DR and DQ, strongly co-occurred, attributing TCR associations to individual alleles was difficult. A later analysis associated about 16,000 TCR beta sequences with specific HLA alleles at a false discovery rate of 0.05. Compared with the 666-donor mean, donors in an Asian-associated ancestry cluster had fewer N-insertions in productive TCRs, according to a later genetic analysis. An earlier analysis of approximately 590 of the donors showed that most TCR beta V segments appeared in productive rearrangements either about 87% or about 30% of the time, which broadly matched IMGT annotations.

Receptors were amplified or captured by the immunoSEQ multiplex PCR assay. A mixture of 60 forward primers for TCR Vbeta segments and 13 reverse primers for TCR Jbeta segments was used in the multiplex PCR. A multiplex PCR assay on genomic DNA amplified the CDR3 region of rearranged TCR beta genes. Amplified TCR beta libraries were sequenced as 87-base-pair reads on the Illumina HiSeq System. Per the source publication's procedure: Across the 666 repertoires, a later analysis counted 80 million or so unique TCR beta chains, roughly 11 million of which were shared by at least two donors. A nearest-neighbor algorithm error-corrected the raw reads and collapsed the reads into unique sequences, merging closely related sequences to remove PCR and sequencing errors. CDR3 sequences were aligned to IMGT reference sequences to assign V, D and J gene segments. Each retained sequence needed at least a six-nucleotide match to both a V gene segment and a J gene segment. Rearrangements were classified as productive when the CDR3 lacked stop codons and remained in frame with V and J, and all other rearrangements were classified as non-productive. CDR3 was defined according to IMGT convention as the region running from the second conserved V-encoded cysteine to the conserved J-encoded phenylalanine. The earlier analysis of about 610 of the donors excluded any sequence lacking an unambiguous match to a single V gene segment. An earlier analysis of a few hundred of the donors called V segments functional above 56.7% productive rearrangements and segregating when the between-donor standard deviation exceeded 5%. A statistical classification framework was built to diagnose cytomegalovirus status from the catalog of TCR beta chain sequences. V and J gene assignment, in a later analysis, came from comparing TCR nucleotide sequences with IMGT/GENE-DB human TR gene sequences. The TCRdist pipeline was used in a later analysis to assign CDR3 sequences and most-parsimonious VDJ recombination scenarios. A later analysis defined each TCR beta chain by its CDR3 amino acid sequence plus V-gene family, and excluded reads lacking a unique V-gene family. As a way to deal with suspected cross-contamination and a sequencing artifact, a later analysis dropped under 600 nucleotide sequences that were highly shared and had low generation probability. A later analysis calculated a clonal expansion index for each public chain from normalized within-repertoire ranks of inferred template counts. Generation probabilities in a later analysis came from a VDJ recombination model fitted to out-of-frame rearrangements, and those results were checked against IGoR. In a later analysis, hypergeometric tests were used to score TCR-TCR, TCR-HLA and TCR-CMV co-occurrence, with a repertoire-size bias correction applied to TCR pairs. False discovery rates were estimated in a later analysis by permuting HLA or CMV assignments 20 times. A later analysis grouped co-occurring TCRs with DBSCAN, adding TCRdist sequence similarity when clustering within HLA-allele-positive subsets. For co-occurrence clustering, repertoires with fewer than 30,000 or more than 120,000 public chains were excluded, along with five repertoires with anomalous nucleotide sharing. The table comes from immuneACCESS by way of TCRdb, which keeps in-frame sequences with V and J called. Part of the clones is missing from these tables; in studies checked, under half for an unresolved V gene and the rest for unknown reasons. D and trimming were read from the DNA, whereas the V and J calls and clone size are those reported in that table. For this sample the table gives fewer than 250,000 clones, of which roughly 80% were detected only once. The ten largest clones take up 1.6% of the sample.

Compared with germline, V lacks 4 bases and J lacks 4 bases; bases without a gene match: 7. The CDR3 contains 15 residues, cysteine and phenylalanine counted. Just CDR3 DNA is preserved here, 45 bases in frame from base 1. The germline V gene encodes CDR1 MNHNY and CDR2 SVGAGI (reference sequence). Notes on this clone: The antigen it binds to is not known. Base qualities are not at hand, and no much larger clone is one base apart.

The chain is made from TRBV6-6 and TRBJ1-5; the central 7 bases match TRBD1. This receptor was taken from a woman between 45 and 65 years old in good health and CMV-seronegative. The sample taken for sequencing was PBMCs. The encoded CDR3 is CASSSTDRVNQPQHF. The nucleotide sequence is TGTGCCAGCAGTTCCACCGACAGGGTTAATCAGCCCCAGCATTTT.